Following are 15 T cell receptor beta chains from one sample sequenced in a study of T cell clones after liver transplantation. TCRdb's copy holds only in-frame clones and misses some; the assay was immunoSEQ multiplex PCR. The repertoire holds 35,000 to 45,000 clones, with roughly 84% as singletons. The sample here was CD4+ T cells from blood, taken 24 months after liver transplant. The receptors were gathered from a human patient who received a liver transplant. Some T cells may be transferred from the graft donor.

Only one count was recorded for this clone. As DNA, the CDR3 is TGTGCCAGCAGTCCCCGGGTCAGGGGGTACGAGCAGTACTTC. Its translation: CASSPRVRGYEQYF. The V gene is TRBV27, the J gene TRBJ2-7, with 7 nucleotides matching TRBD1. Germline CDR1 MNHEY, CDR2 SMNVEV (reference sequence). With V trimmed by 5 bases and J by 4 bases, 8 bases remained unmatched. The CDR3 has 14 amino acids.

J is TRBJ2-7 and V is TRBV5-4; 8 bases line up with TRBD2. This CDR3 is built from 17 residues. V shed 4 bases and J 7 bases; nucleotides not matched to a gene: 19. Germline CDR1 and CDR2: SGHNT and YYREEE (reference sequence). CDR3: CASSHAPGGGGIGEQYF. CDR3 DNA: TGTGCCAGCAGCCACGCACCGGGGGGCGGGGGGATCGGGGAGCAGTACTTC.

The gene calls are TRBV6-1 and TRBJ1-1, with TRBD1 matching 10 bases. CDR3 length: 14 residues. V shed 10 bases and J 4 bases; nucleotides not matched to a gene: 9. Per germline, CDR1 MNHNS and CDR2 SASEGT. The CDR3 here is CAIDRGRASTEAFF. CDR3 bases: TGTGCCATAGACAGGGGGCGAGCGAGCACTGAAGCTTTCTTT.

The chain links TRBV10-2 to TRBJ2-3; 10 bases are a match to TRBD1. The trim removed 8 bases at V and 4 bases at J, leaving 6 bases unmatched. Germline lookup yields CDR1 WSHSY and CDR2 SAAADI. The CDR3 totals 14 residues. In nucleotides, the CDR3 is TGCGCCAGCCTGAAGGGGACAGGGGCAGATACGCAGTATTTT. Protein product: CASLKGTGADTQYF.

V is TRBV5-1 and J is TRBJ2-1; 7 bases align to TRBD1. The length of the CDR3 is 16 residues. Germline V gives CDR1 SGHRS, CDR2 YFSETQ. V shed 4 bases and J 6 bases; nucleotides not matched to a gene: 13. CDR3 amino acids: CASSPYRGPIVNEQFF. As DNA, the CDR3 is TGCGCCAGCAGCCCATACAGGGGACCTATAGTCAATGAGCAGTTCTTC.

The chain joins TRBV18 to TRBJ2-3, with D possibly being TRBD1 (6 bases). V dropped 3 bases and J dropped 7 bases, with 17 bases sitting between them. Germline V gene data show CDR1 as KGHSH and CDR2 as LQKENI. The CDR3 totals 15 residues. The CDR3 spells CASSPRGGNFYTQYF. In DNA, the CDR3 is TGTGCCAGCTCACCTAGAGGGGGTAACTTTTATACGCAGTATTTT.

In its sample, this clone was seen a few times. The chain recombines TRBV7-9 with TRBJ2-1; D possibly corresponds to TRBD2 (5 bases). Germline V gene data show CDR1 as SEHNR and CDR2 as FQNEAQ (reference sequence). Trimming took off 7 bases at V and 5 bases at J, with 12 bases between the two ends. CDR3 length: 13 amino acids. CDR3 nucleotide sequence: TGTGCCAGCAAGCGGTTACGAGACAATGAGCAGTTCTTC. It is translated as CASKRLRDNEQFF.

The chain has TRBV27 and TRBJ1-2; weak D call: TRBD1 (5 bases). Germline CDR1 MNHEY, CDR2 SMNVEV (reference sequence). The V end lost 5 bases, the J end lost 4 bases, and 17 bases lay between the germline ends. The CDR3 runs 15 residues. CDR3 sequence (DNA): TGTGCCAGCAGTAATAGACAGAGTCTCAGCTATGGCTACACCTTC. It specifies CASSNRQSLSYGYTF.

J is TRBJ2-1 and V is TRBV27; TRBD1 matches 11 bases. V lost 3 bases, J lost 8 bases, and 6 bases stayed unmatched. The CDR3 totals 15 residues. CDR1 MNHEY and CDR2 SMNVEV come from the germline V gene (reference sequence). In nucleotides, the CDR3 is TGTGCCAGCAGTTTCAGGACAGGGGGCCGCGATGAGCAGTTCTTC. Translated: CASSFRTGGRDEQFF.

The chain links TRBV11-2 to TRBJ1-3; D remains unclear. CDR3 length equals 16 residues. Germline CDR1 SGHAT, CDR2 FQNNGV. Trimming removed 4 bases at V and 1 base at J, with 14 bases between. The CDR3 reads CASSSILTYSGNTIYF. CDR3 coding DNA: TGTGCCAGCAGCTCAATCCTGACATATTCTGGAAACACCATATATTTT.

This clone appeared once. V and J are TRBV29-1 and TRBJ2-2; a weak D match, TRBD1 (6 bases). The germline V gene has CDR1 SQVTM and CDR2 ANQGSEA. This CDR3 has 15 residues. The V gene lost 7 bases and the J gene lost 5 bases, with 20 bases spanning the gap. In DNA, the CDR3 is TGCAGCGGGTATGACAGGACGGGTACTACCGGGGAGCTGTTTTTT. Translation gives CSGYDRTGTTGELFF.

The chain is built from TRBV27 and TRBJ1-2; D gene ambiguous. CDR1 is MNHEY, CDR2 SMNVEV, per germline (reference sequence). The CDR3 has 10 amino acids. The germline V and J ends were trimmed by 10 bases and 4 bases, with 7 bases remaining between them. The CDR3 bases are TGTGCCATCCTACCCTATGGCTACACCTTC. Translating gives CAILPYGYTF.

This sequence joins TRBV4-2 and TRBJ2-5; D remains ambiguous. V was shortened by 0 bases and J by 6 bases, with 8 bases between the two germline ends. The CDR3 has 13 amino acids. Per the germline V gene, CDR1 is LGHNA and CDR2 is YNFKEQ. This chain's CDR3 is CASSQDLGKTQYF. The CDR3 DNA is TGTGCCAGCAGCCAAGATCTGGGGAAGACCCAGTACTTC.

The genes are TRBV19 and TRBJ2-1; D not resolved. Germline V gene data show CDR1 as LNHDA and CDR2 as SQIVND (reference sequence). This CDR3 is built from 14 residues. The V gene lost 7 bases and the J gene lost 0 bases, with 10 bases spanning the gap. The CDR3 DNA sequence: TGTGCCAGTACTAGGGCGTCCTCCTACAATGAGCAGTTCTTC. Translation: CASTRASSYNEQFF.

The chain is built from TRBV7-9 and TRBJ1-1; D is unclear. Germline V lookup: CDR1 SEHNR, CDR2 FQNEAQ (reference sequence). V was cut by 5 bases and J by 1 base, with 14 bases left in between. This CDR3 is 15 amino acids long. The CDR3 DNA reads TGTGCCAGCAGCCCCCGGGAACAGACGAACACTGAAGCTTTCTTT. It specifies CASSPREQTNTEAFF. Filled out from reference TRBV7-9 and TRBJ1-1, the complete variable domain reads DTGVSQNPRHKITKRGQNVTFRCDPISEHNRLYWYRQTLGQGPEFLTYFQNEAQLEKSRLLSDRFSAERPKGSFSTLEIQRTEQGDSAMYLCASSPREQTNTEAFFGQGTRLTVV.